Listed here are 32 T cell receptor beta chains from one sample, sequenced in a study of radiotherapy plus CTLA-4 blockade in lung cancer. The table came from immunoSEQ multiplex PCR; TCRdb's copy has only in-frame clones and leaves some out. In the table there are tens of thousands of clones, more than 75% of which are singletons. Source: peripheral blood, taken from a patient treated with radiotherapy plus ipilimumab. These TCRs come from a human donor with non-small cell lung cancer who had stable disease on radiotherapy plus ipilimumab.

This chain connects TRBV7-9 to TRBJ1-2, with 8 bases lining up with TRBD1. The CDR3 spans 15 residues. Losses at the gene ends were 5 bases for V and 4 bases for J; bases not matched to a gene: 9. CDR1 and CDR2 from the germline V gene are SEHNR and FQNEAQ (reference sequence). CDR3 amino acids: CASSRDQGATYGYTF. The CDR3 nucleotides are TGTGCCAGCAGCCGAGACCAGGGGGCGACCTATGGCTACACCTTC.

This chain links TRBV30 with TRBJ2-7; D remains unclear. Germline CDR1 and CDR2: GTSNPN and SVGIG (reference sequence). The CDR3 totals 12 residues. The germline V and J ends were trimmed by 4 bases and 1 base, with 8 bases remaining between them. As DNA, the CDR3 is TGTGCCTGGAAAGGCAGTTCCTACGAGCAGTACTTC. Protein: CAWKGSSYEQYF.

The chain links TRBV7-9 to TRBJ1-4; D remains unclear. This CDR3 has 16 amino acids. Deletions cut 3 bases from V and 8 bases from J, with 19 bases between. The germline V gene has CDR1 SEHNR and CDR2 FQNEAQ (reference sequence). CDR3 nucleotides: TGTGCCAGCAGCTTGGATGTTCAGGCGGGGTGGGAAAAACTGTTTTTT. It encodes CASSLDVQAGWEKLFF.

This clone appeared once. The chain links TRBV7-9 to TRBJ1-1; a weak D match, TRBD1 (6 bases). The V gene's germline CDR1 is SEHNR and CDR2 FQNEAQ (reference sequence). V lost 4 bases and J 6 bases, leaving 18 bases between the germline ends. There are 15 residues in the CDR3. For the CDR3, the DNA is TGTGCCAGCAGCTCGATCCAGGGGAGGGTGTCTGAAGCTTTCTTT. The encoded protein is CASSSIQGRVSEAFF.

The J gene is TRBJ2-7, the V gene TRBV11-1; D uncertain. The V and J ends lost 1 base and 6 bases respectively, with 7 bases between them. CDR3 length: 12 amino acids. Germline values: CDR1 SGHAT, CDR2 FQDESV (reference sequence). As DNA, the CDR3 is TGTGCCAGCAGCTTAGTCCGGGCCGAGCAGTACTTC. Its translation is CASSLVRAEQYF.

This sequence joins TRBV27 and TRBJ1-1; tentative D call: TRBD1 (5 bases). This CDR3 has 14 amino acids. Germline CDR1 and CDR2: MNHEY and SMNVEV (reference sequence). Trimming left V 3 bases short and J 5 bases short, with 13 bases between. CDR3: CASSLREGLTEAFF. DNA for the CDR3: TGTGCCAGCAGTTTGCGAGAGGGACTTACTGAAGCTTTCTTT.

The V gene is TRBV19, the J gene TRBJ2-7; no reliable D call. CDR3 length: 14 amino acids. With 0 bases removed from V and 5 bases from J, the gap between germline ends came to 11 bases. Germline CDR1 and CDR2: LNHDA and SQIVND (reference sequence). CDR3 nucleotide sequence: TGTGCCAGTAGTATAGATCATCCACGGGACGAGCAGTACTTC. Encoded protein: CASSIDHPRDEQYF.

V is TRBV20-1 and J is TRBJ2-7, with 7 bases matching TRBD1. CDR1 and CDR2 (germline): DFQATT, SNEGSKA (reference sequence). The CDR3 covers 11 residues. J was trimmed by 5 bases and V by 5 bases; bases with no gene match: 3. The CDR3 DNA is TGCAGTGCTTCGACAGGGAACGAGCAGTACTTC. Amino acids: CSASTGNEQYF.

The J gene is TRBJ2-5, the V gene TRBV10-1, with 8 bases that match TRBD2. V was pared by 2 bases and J by 5 bases, with 4 bases of the junction left unmatched. CDR1 is WNHNN, CDR2 SYGVQD, per germline (reference sequence). CDR3 length: 14 residues. The CDR3, as DNA: TGCGCCAGCAGTGAGGGGGTAGCGGGGGAGACCCAGTACTTC. Its translation is CASSEGVAGETQYF.

The chain links TRBV19 to TRBJ1-2; 9 bases map to TRBD1. Germline values: CDR1 LNHDA, CDR2 SQIVND (reference sequence). Trimming removed 4 bases from V and 7 bases from J; junction bases left unmatched: 7. The CDR3 has 14 residues. CDR3 nucleotide sequence: TGTGCCAGTAGTACCCTACAGGGGGCCGGTGGCTACACCTTC. The encoded protein is CASSTLQGAGGYTF. The entire variable domain, with the rest obtained from reference TRBV19 and TRBJ1-2, is as follows: DGGITQSPKYLFRKEGQNVTLSCEQNLNHDAMYWYRQDPGQGLRLIYYSQIVNDFQKGDIAEGYSVSREKKESFPLTVTSAQKNPTAFYLCASSTLQGAGGYTFGSGTRLTVV.

This sequence joins TRBV7-8 and TRBJ1-4; D gene uncertain. The germline V gene encodes CDR1 SGHVS and CDR2 FQNEAQ. This CDR3 comprises 11 residues. V was clipped by 1 base and J by 7 bases, with 1 base between them. The DNA for the CDR3 is TGTGCCAGCAGCTTAGTTGAAAAACTGTTTTTT. Translated: CASSLVEKLFF.

This clone was found once. This rearrangement joins TRBV2 to TRBJ2-5, with a weak D call TRBD2 (6 bases). This CDR3 is 16 amino acids long. Per the germline V gene, CDR1 is SNHLY and CDR2 is FYNNEI. Trimming left V 0 bases short and J 5 bases short, with 16 bases between. CDR3 residues: CASSEAPPSGAETQYF. Written as DNA, the CDR3 is TGTGCCAGCAGTGAAGCGCCCCCGTCGGGAGCCGAGACCCAGTACTTC.

The chain has TRBV6-6 and TRBJ1-5; possibly TRBD1 for D (5 bases). Trimming pared 4 bases from V and 2 bases from J, leaving 15 bases between. CDR1 MNHNY and CDR2 SVGAGI come from the germline V gene (reference sequence). The CDR3 covers 16 residues. CDR3 loop: CASSSDPRGGNQPQHF. The CDR3 DNA reads TGTGCCAGCAGTTCGGACCCCCGGGGCGGCAATCAGCCCCAGCATTTT.

The rearrangement links TRBV7-3 to TRBJ2-5; 8 bases line up with TRBD1. Trimming cost V 5 bases and J 4 bases; bases outside gene matches: 6. Germline-derived CDR1 and CDR2 are SGHTA and FQGTGA. There are 14 residues in the CDR3. The CDR3 spells CASSRQGRRETQYF. The CDR3 DNA sequence: TGTGCCAGCAGCCGACAGGGGCGTAGAGAGACCCAGTACTTC.

As for this clone: This sample includes further DNA sequences coding for the same CDR3. The chain combines TRBV2 with TRBJ2-4; unclear D gene. The germline CDR1 and CDR2 sequences are SNHLY and FYNNEI. This CDR3 contains 11 residues. Trimming removed 8 bases from V and 5 bases from J, with 7 bases in between. In DNA form, the CDR3 reads TGTGCCAGCTCGGAACAAAACATTCAGTACTTC. Its protein product is CASSEQNIQYF.

The CDR3 loop reads CASSLSAGAYNEQFF. Here the CDR3 DNA reads TGTGCCAGCAGTTTATCAGCGGGAGCCTACAATGAGCAGTTCTTC. The chain combines TRBV28 with TRBJ2-1; TRBD2 matches 8 bases. Germline trimming cut 1 base from V and 2 bases from J; bases unmatched to any gene: 1. CDR3 length: 15 amino acids. Germline assignment: CDR1 MDHEN and CDR2 SYDVKM.

The CDR3 loop is CASSIRASSYEQYF. DNA for the CDR3: TGTGCCAGCAGCATTCGGGCTAGCTCCTACGAGCAGTACTTC. V usage is TRBV4-2 and J usage is TRBJ2-7; the D is unclear. Trimming cost V 5 bases and J 0 bases, with 11 bases left between them. The CDR3 spans 14 residues. Germline V gives CDR1 LGHNA, CDR2 YNFKEQ.

The gene calls are TRBV2 and TRBJ1-6; no clear D. The V gene's germline CDR1 is SNHLY and CDR2 FYNNEI. V gave up 5 bases and J gave up 5 bases, with 4 bases separating them. This CDR3 is 12 amino acids long. The CDR3 region has the DNA TGTGCCAGCAGTCAGAATAATTCACCCCTCCACTTT. Translated, it gives CASSQNNSPLHF.

The rearrangement uses TRBV9 and TRBJ2-1, with 15 bases fitting TRBD2. CDR1 SGDLS and CDR2 YYNGEE come from the germline V gene. V gave up 4 bases and J gave up 7 bases; unmatched junction bases: 6. The CDR3 consists of 16 residues. The CDR3: CASSMFGTSGRNEQFF. In nucleotides, the CDR3 is TGTGCCAGCAGCATGTTCGGGACTAGCGGGAGGAATGAGCAGTTCTTC.

V is TRBV27 and J is TRBJ1-3; a possible D gene is TRBD1 (5 bases). Germline values: CDR1 MNHEY, CDR2 SMNVEV (reference sequence). With 2 bases removed from V and 4 bases from J, the gap between germline ends came to 9 bases. There are 14 residues in the CDR3. DNA for the CDR3: TGTGCCAGCAGTTTAGGGGGGGACGGAAACACCATATATTTT. It encodes CASSLGGDGNTIYF.

The rearrangement links TRBV7-7 to TRBJ2-2; D is perhaps TRBD1 (5 bases). The CDR3 totals 14 residues. CDR1 is SSHAT, CDR2 FNYEAQ, per germline (reference sequence). DNA of the CDR3: TGTGCTAGCTCGGGTCAGGGTACCACCGGGGAGCTGTTTTTT. As protein: CASSGQGTTGELFF. The variable domain in full, with the rest retrieved from reference TRBV7-7 and TRBJ2-2, is GAGVSQSPRYKVTKRGQDVTLRCDPISSHATLYWYQQALGQGPEFLTYFNYEAQPDKSGLPSDRFSAERPEGSISTLTIQRTEQRDSAMYRCASSGQGTTGELFFGEGSRLTVL.

This chain joins TRBV6-5 and TRBJ2-3, with D possibly TRBD2 on 6 matching bases. Trimming left V 6 bases short and J 3 bases short, with 16 bases between. The CDR3 length is 15 residues. In germline, CDR1 is MNHEY, CDR2 SVGAGI. CDR3 region: CASSRQWGRTDTQYF. In nucleotides, the CDR3 is TGTGCCAGCAGCCGCCAGTGGGGGAGGACAGATACGCAGTATTTT.

The V gene is TRBV18, the J gene TRBJ2-5, with D possibly TRBD1 on 6 matching bases. V lost 4 bases to trimming and J lost 1 base, with 7 bases between them. This CDR3 is built from 13 residues. Germline CDR1 is KGHSH and CDR2 is LQKENI. The CDR3 coding sequence is TGTGCCAGCTCACGGACAGTCCAAGAGACCCAGTACTTC. This translates into CASSRTVQETQYF. Variable domain in full (rest from reference TRBV18 and TRBJ2-5): NAGVMQNPRHLVRRRGQEARLRCSPMKGHSHVYWYRQLPEEGLKFMVYLQKENIIDESGMPKERFSAEFPKEGPSILRIQQVVRGDSAAYFCASSRTVQETQYFGPGTRLLVL.

V is TRBV9 and J is TRBJ2-3; possibly TRBD2 for D (6 bases). The CDR3 spans 13 residues. Germline V CDR1 and CDR2: SGDLS, YYNGEE. With 2 bases removed from V and 6 bases from J, the gap between germline ends came to 10 bases. The DNA of the CDR3 is TGTGCCAGCAGCGTTGGCGGGGCCGATACGCAGTATTTT. Translated: CASSVGGADTQYF.

The rearrangement joins TRBV5-4 to TRBJ1-5; no clear D gene. Germline V gene data show CDR1 as SGHNT and CDR2 as YYREEE (reference sequence). The CDR3 totals 14 residues. Trimming cost V 4 bases and J 5 bases, with 13 bases left between them. CDR3 region: CASSPSPDHQPQHF. CDR3 nucleotides: TGTGCCAGCAGCCCGAGCCCGGACCATCAGCCCCAGCATTTT.

V and J are TRBV6-5 and TRBJ2-1, with D possibly TRBD1 on 5 matching bases. Germline V gene sequence: CDR1 MNHEY, CDR2 SVGAGI. Between the trimmed V and J ends, which lost 1 base and 9 bases, there was a span of 13 bases. The CDR3 is made up of 14 amino acids. DNA for the CDR3: TGTGCCAGCAGTTACTTCCAGGGAAACGCTGAGCAGTTCTTC. Translating it yields CASSYFQGNAEQFF.

The rearrangement uses TRBV30 and TRBJ1-1; TRBD1 is a possible D gene (5 bases). V was cut by 8 bases and J by 1 base, with 11 bases left in between. The CDR3 is 12 residues long. CDR1 and CDR2 from the germline V gene are GTSNPN and SVGIG (reference sequence). CDR3 coding DNA: TGTGCCGGCCGCGGGGCGAACACTGAAGCTTTCTTT. This encodes CAGRGANTEAFF.

The chain carries TRBV9 and TRBJ1-3; D not certain. Trimming cost V 0 bases and J 0 bases, with 10 bases left between them. The CDR3 length is 16 residues. Germline CDR1 SGDLS, CDR2 YYNGEE. The CDR3 spells CASSVDGLSSGNTIYF. The CDR3 bases are TGTGCCAGCAGCGTAGACGGCCTATCCTCTGGAAACACCATATATTTT.

With respect to this clone: A junction end diverges from the germline sequence, so it may reflect a read error. V is TRBV7-9 and J is TRBJ2-7, with a weak D call TRBD2 (6 bases). From germline, CDR1 is SEHNR and CDR2 FQNEAQ (reference sequence). The CDR3 spans 14 residues. CDR3 residues: CTSQAGGDWYEQYF. CDR3 bases: TGTACCAGCCAGGCCGGGGGAGATTGGTACGAGCAGTACTTC.

V is TRBV5-8 and J is TRBJ1-2, with a possible D match to TRBD1 (6 bases). The CDR3 consists of 12 residues. CDR1 and CDR2 from the germline V gene are SGHTS and YDEGEE. Trimming removed 4 bases at V and 4 bases at J, with 8 bases between. CDR3 nucleotide sequence: TGTGCCAGCAGCGGGACACGCTATGGCTACACCTTC. It is translated as CASSGTRYGYTF.

This sequence joins TRBV19 and TRBJ2-7, with D perhaps given as TRBD1 or TRBD2 (5 bases each). Trimming pared 3 bases from V and 2 bases from J, leaving 14 bases between. This CDR3 is built from 15 residues. In germline, CDR1 is LNHDA, CDR2 SQIVND (reference sequence). This chain's CDR3 is CASSMDKGTTYEQYF. The CDR3 region has the DNA TGTGCCAGTAGTATGGACAAGGGGACGACCTACGAGCAGTACTTC.

The chain links TRBV23-1 to TRBJ2-7; D is uncertain. TRBV23-1 is marked as an open reading frame, function uncertain. There are 10 residues in the CDR3. The V end lost 9 bases, the J end lost 5 bases, and 8 bases lay between the germline ends. The CDR3 coding sequence is TGCGCCAGAAGACCCGACGAGCAGTACTTC. Translated: CARRPDEQYF.